A single sample is the source of the 5 T cell receptor beta chains below, sequenced in a study of T cell repertoires in cytomegalovirus infection. TCRdb redid the calling of the reads with MiXCR, one entry per CDR3 protein. Of roughly 720,000 distinct CDR3 sequences detected, about a third appear once; the ten largest clones hold 2.5% to 3.5%. The sample was PBMCs. The receptors were sampled from a human donor in good health (CMV status not recorded). Some clones in this sample may be carry-over from other donors' samples.

This clonotype has more than one count but fewer than ten. The gene calls are TRBV7-9 and TRBJ1-2; 7 positions match TRBD1. CDR1 is SEHNR, CDR2 FQNEAQ, per germline (reference sequence). The CDR3 consists of 14 residues. With V trimmed by 4 bases and J by 8 bases, 10 bases remained unmatched. CDR3 region: CASSSVRQGEGYTF. The DNA for the CDR3 is TGTGCCAGCAGCTCCGTCCGACAGGGAGAAGGCTACACCTTC. The full variable domain, completed using reference TRBV7-9 and TRBJ1-2, is DTGVSQNPRHKITKRGQNVTFRCDPISEHNRLYWYRQTLGQGPEFLTYFQNEAQLEKSRLLSDRFSAERPKGSFSTLEIQRTEQGDSAMYLCASSSVRQGEGYTFGSGTRLTVV.

The chain uses TRBV28 and TRBJ2-1; unclear D gene. Germline V gene sequence: CDR1 MDHEN, CDR2 SYDVKM. Trimming shortened V by 3 bases and J by 9 bases, and 12 bases separated the two germline ends. There are 13 residues in the CDR3. CDR3 protein: CASSFGVLGEQFF. The CDR3 nucleotides read TGTGCCAGCAGTTTTGGCGTTCTGGGTGAGCAGTTCTTC.

V usage is TRBV7-6 and J usage is TRBJ1-5; the D gene is possibly TRBD1 (6 bases). The germline gives CDR1 SGHVS, CDR2 FNYEAQ. Trimming pared 1 base from V and 0 bases from J, leaving 16 bases between. This CDR3 spans 18 amino acids. The DNA of the CDR3 is TGTGCCAGCAGCTTAGTCTCAGGGGAACGCTATAGCAATCAGCCCCAGCATTTT. As protein: CASSLVSGERYSNQPQHF. Combining the CDR3 with reference TRBV7-6 and TRBJ1-5 gives the whole variable domain GAGVSQSPRYKVTKRGQDVALRCDPISGHVSLYWYRQALGQGPEFLTYFNYEAQQDKSGLPNDRFSAERPEGSISTLTIQRTEQRDSAMYRCASSLVSGERYSNQPQHFGDGTRLSIL.

V gene TRBV7-6 combines with J gene TRBJ2-1, with 8 bases lining up with TRBD2. This CDR3 region has 16 residues. V lost 2 bases and J lost 8; bases outside the gene matches: 11. The germline CDR1 and CDR2 sequences are SGHVS and FNYEAQ. CDR3 amino acids: CASSLWLAGGKDEQFF. The CDR3 coding sequence is TGTGCCAGCAGCTTATGGTTGGCGGGGGGTAAGGATGAGCAGTTCTTC.

In its sample, this clonotype was seen a few times. The J gene is TRBJ1-1, the V gene TRBV19, with D unresolved. The V end was cut by 5 bases, the J end by 1 base, with 11 bases between. CDR1 and CDR2 from the germline V gene are LNHDA and SQIVND (reference sequence). The CDR3 contains 14 residues. CDR3 DNA sequence: TGTGCCAGTAGTGCCCTCCGGGGGAACACTGAAGCTTTCTTT. This translates into CASSALRGNTEAFF. Supplemented by reference TRBV19 and TRBJ1-1, the full variable domain reads DGGITQSPKYLFRKEGQNVTLSCEQNLNHDAMYWYRQDPGQGLRLIYYSQIVNDFQKGDIAEGYSVSREKKESFPLTVTSAQKNPTAFYLCASSALRGNTEAFFGQGTRLTVV.